These T cell receptor beta chains were read from a single sample in a study of blood T cell repertoires in COVID-19. Produced via immunoSEQ multiplex PCR; TCRdb's table is partial and in-frame only. Here the sample spans about 120,000 clones, nearly 90% being singletons. Material: peripheral blood. The receptors here all came from a woman aged 55-75 years with COVID-19, enrolled during active disease. The CDR3 runs from the conserved cysteine through the conserved F or W. Fields, in order: clone size, V gene, D gene, J gene, CDR3 protein, CDR3 DNA. A D gene is named only where the DNA matches it firmly. Size tells how often a clone was seen (once, few, many) or the class of an expanded clone, and some rows leave it out.

-	TRBV9	-	TRBJ1-2	CASSVATGGVGGYTF	TGTGCCAGCAGCGTAGCTACTGGAGGGGTGGGTGGCTACACCTTC
-	TRBV4-3	-	TRBJ1-1	CASSQVAGAGTEAFF	TGCGCCAGCAGCCAAGTGGCAGGGGCTGGCACTGAAGCTTTCTTT
-	TRBV10-3	-	TRBJ1-1	CAISGEINTEAFF	TGTGCCATCAGTGGGGAGATAAACACTGAAGCTTTCTTT
once	TRBV9	TRBD1	TRBJ1-5	CASSRQGDQPQHF	TGTGCCAGCAGTCGACAGGGCGATCAGCCCCAGCATTTT
-	TRBV2	-	TRBJ1-6	CASSGQYNSPLHF	TGTGCCAGCAGTGGACAGTATAATTCACCCCTCCACTTT
-	TRBV27	TRBD1	TRBJ2-7	CASSLRVGDRGRIRSYEQYF	TGTGCCAGCAGTTTAAGGGTCGGGGACAGGGGGCGCATACGTTCCTACGAGCAGTACTTC
-	TRBV12-3/TRBV12-4	-	TRBJ2-7	CASRGLGEQYF	TGTGCCAGCAGAGGACTTGGCGAGCAGTACTTC
-	TRBV5-5	TRBD2	TRBJ2-2	CASSPGGGTGELFF	TGTGCCAGCAGCCCCGGGGGGGGCACCGGGGAGCTGTTTTTT
-	TRBV5-1	-	TRBJ2-5	CASSRDSETQYF	TGCGCCAGCAGCCGGGACTCCGAGACCCAGTACTTC
-	TRBV6-5	-	TRBJ1-1	CASRHNIWGGTEAFF	TGTGCCAGCAGACACAACATTTGGGGGGGCACTGAAGCTTTCTTT
-	TRBV21-1	-	TRBJ1-2	CASREDRFGYTF	TGTGCCAGCAGGGAGGACAGGTTTGGCTACACCTTC
-	TRBV11-2	-	TRBJ2-7	CASSLDRAGSSYEQYF	TGTGCCAGCAGCTTAGATCGGGCAGGGTCGAGCTACGAGCAGTACTTC
-	TRBV11-2	-	TRBJ1-1	CASSLGRQGGTEAFF	TGTGCCAGCAGCTTAGGTAGGCAGGGAGGAACTGAAGCTTTCTTT
-	TRBV7-2	TRBD2	TRBJ2-3	CASSPGLAVDTQYF	TGTGCCAGCAGCCCCGGACTAGCTGTAGATACGCAGTATTTT
-	TRBV7-2	-	TRBJ2-1	CASSFRGIYNEQFF	TGTGCCAGCAGCTTTAGGGGGATCTACAATGAGCAGTTCTTC
-	TRBV3-1/TRBV3-2	-	TRBJ1-5	CASSQKGGGASNQPQHF	TGTGCCAGCAGCCAAAAGGGGGGGGGCGCAAGCAATCAGCCCCAGCATTTT
-	TRBV5-6	TRBD1	TRBJ2-7	CASSPASGTGGSEQYF	TGTGCCAGCAGCCCAGCATCCGGGACAGGGGGCAGCGAGCAGTACTTC
-	TRBV3-1/TRBV3-2	-	TRBJ1-1	CASSQLGGSGRASEAFF	TGTGCCAGCAGCCAACTCGGGGGGAGTGGTAGGGCCTCTGAAGCTTTCTTT
-	TRBV6-5	-	TRBJ1-1	CASSSLSGWNTEAFF	TGTGCCAGCAGTTCACTCTCAGGGTGGAACACTGAAGCTTTCTTT
-	TRBV5-4	TRBD1	TRBJ2-5	CASSLEGRGQETQYF	TGTGCCAGCAGCTTGGAGGGCAGGGGGCAAGAGACCCAGTACTTC
-	TRBV27	TRBD2	TRBJ2-5	CASSSRGGTRAQETQYF	TGTGCCAGCAGTTCCCGCGGGGGGACTAGGGCCCAAGAGACCCAGTACTTC
once	TRBV28	-	TRBJ1-2	CASSSPGMGAQYYGYTF	TGTGCCAGCAGTTCGCCCGGGATGGGGGCTCAATACTATGGCTACACCTTC
-	TRBV10-3	-	TRBJ1-2	CAISEGNSRANYGYTF	TGTGCCATCAGTGAGGGAAATAGCAGGGCTAACTATGGCTACACCTTC
-	TRBV3-1/TRBV3-2	-	TRBJ1-2	CASSQEGGGYTF	TGTGCCAGCAGCCAAGAAGGGGGTGGCTACACCTTC
-	TRBV6-5	-	TRBJ1-1	CASSYTVSGKAEAFF	TGTGCCAGCAGTTACACTGTTTCAGGGAAGGCTGAAGCTTTCTTT
-	TRBV7-2	TRBD1	TRBJ1-2	CASPLTGTGPLPTRGYTF	TGTGCCAGCCCCCTCACCGGGACAGGGCCCCTTCCGACTAGAGGCTACACCTTC
-	TRBV6-5	TRBD1	TRBJ2-1	CASRTGTGVYNEQFF	TGTGCCAGCAGAACCGGGACAGGGGTCTACAATGAGCAGTTCTTC
-	TRBV6-5	TRBD1	TRBJ2-7	CASSSSGTGKSEQYF	TGTGCCAGCAGTTCCTCCGGGACAGGGAAGAGCGAGCAGTACTTC
-	TRBV19	-	TRBJ2-3	CASSMSGTHHTDTQYF	TGTGCCAGTAGTATGTCGGGAACACACCACACAGATACGCAGTATTTT
once	TRBV18	TRBD1	TRBJ1-1	CASSPYRGNTEAFF	TGTGCCAGCTCACCCTACAGGGGGAACACTGAAGCTTTCTTT
-	TRBV10-3	TRBD1	TRBJ1-6	CAIRAGTGEIPLHF	TGTGCCATCAGGGCCGGGACAGGGGAGATCCCCCTCCACTTT
-	TRBV9	-	TRBJ1-2	CASSPEDSRRYTF	TGTGCCAGCAGCCCTGAGGACAGTCGACGCTACACCTTC
-	TRBV7-9	TRBD1	TRBJ1-2	CASSSPRDSLINYGYTF	TGTGCCAGCAGTTCTCCCCGGGACAGCCTTATTAACTATGGCTACACCTTC
once	TRBV5-1	TRBD2	TRBJ2-3	CASSFSGGGTDTQYF	TGCGCCAGCAGCTTCTCGGGGGGAGGCACAGATACGCAGTATTTT
-	TRBV27	-	TRBJ2-3	CASSTNTDTQYF	TGTGCCAGCAGCACAAACACAGATACGCAGTATTTT
-	TRBV6-5	-	TRBJ2-1	CASSTGGPYNEQFF	TGTGCCAGCAGCACCGGGGGGCCGTACAATGAGCAGTTCTTC
-	TRBV7-9	TRBD1	TRBJ1-1	CASSFSTGGTEAFF	TGTGCCAGCAGCTTTAGTACAGGGGGCACTGAAGCTTTCTTT
-	TRBV4-3	-	TRBJ2-5	CASSQDRSQGIETQYF	TGCGCCAGCAGCCAAGATCGGTCTCAGGGGATCGAGACCCAGTACTTC
-	TRBV7-2	TRBD1	TRBJ1-1	CASQGDRMNTEAFF	TGTGCCAGCCAAGGGGACAGGATGAACACTGAAGCTTTCTTT
-	TRBV18	-	TRBJ1-5	CASSPPGWADDDQPQHF	TGTGCCAGCTCACCACCCGGATGGGCAGACGATGATCAGCCCCAGCATTTT
-	TRBV28	TRBD1	TRBJ1-2	CASREGQGAGGYTF	TGTGCCAGCAGGGAGGGACAGGGGGCGGGTGGCTACACCTTC
-	TRBV7-2	-	TRBJ1-1	CASSLRTGMNTEAFF	TGTGCCAGCAGCTTACGCACAGGAATGAACACTGAAGCTTTCTTT
-	TRBV12-5	-	TRBJ1-1	CASALDRLGDTEAFF	TGTGCTAGTGCCCTCGACAGGCTAGGCGACACTGAAGCTTTCTTT
-	TRBV18	-	TRBJ1-3	CASSGRHPVSGNTIYF	TGTGCCAGCTCCGGGAGACACCCAGTCTCTGGAAACACCATATATTTT
-	TRBV19	-	TRBJ1-3	CASSAGRGGNTIYF	TGTGCCAGTAGCGCCGGAAGGGGAGGAAACACCATATATTTT
-	TRBV19	-	TRBJ1-1	CASSINTNLNTEAFF	TGTGCCAGTAGTATTAACACGAACCTGAACACTGAAGCTTTCTTT
-	TRBV24-1	TRBD2	TRBJ2-2	CATRRLAGRTGELFF	TGTGCCACCCGCCGACTAGCGGGACGGACCGGGGAGCTGTTTTTT
once	TRBV4-2	-	TRBJ2-7	CASSQEGHEQYF	TGTGCCAGCAGCCAAGAGGGGCACGAGCAGTACTTC
-	TRBV9	-	TRBJ2-2	CASSAIGGSAGELFF	TGTGCCAGCAGCGCCATAGGGGGATCCGCTGGGGAGCTGTTTTTT
once	TRBV19	-	TRBJ1-5	CASMRESSNQPQHF	TGTGCCAGTATGCGGGAAAGTAGCAATCAGCCCCAGCATTTT
-	TRBV6-5	-	TRBJ2-2	CASSSGLRELFF	TGTGCCAGCAGTTCAGGACTGCGGGAGCTGTTTTTT
-	TRBV7-2	-	TRBJ2-1	CASSLGRHYNEQFF	TGTGCCAGCAGCTTGGGCAGACACTACAATGAGCAGTTCTTC
-	TRBV7-9	-	TRBJ1-2	CASSRDSWGGYYGYTF	TGTGCCAGCAGCCGGGACTCCTGGGGGGGGTACTATGGCTACACCTTC
-	TRBV4-1	-	TRBJ2-3	CASSQRYSLDTQYF	TGCGCCAGCAGCCAACGCTATTCTCTGGATACGCAGTATTTT